Presented here are 17 T cell receptor beta chains from one specimen sequenced in a study of T cell responses to AZD1222 COVID-19 vaccine (dated by TCRdb to the early 2020s). The method behind the library was the immunoSEQ multiplex PCR assay. In its TCRdb copy, this immuneACCESS table keeps in-frame sequences only and misses some clones. Where compared with another copy, unresolved V genes explain less than half of these, and the others have no known cause. This sample comprises 100,000 or so clones, 85% to 90% of them detected only once. The top ten clones comprise 4% to 6% of the sample. Per the publication, the time point label means: baseline before first vaccination. Sequenced here: peripheral blood, sampled on day 0 of AZD1222 vaccination. These receptors were obtained from an adult in good health.

V is TRBV5-6 and J is TRBJ2-5; TRBD2 agrees at 7 bases. The V and J ends lost 1 base and 7 bases, in that order; junction bases with no gene match: 7. CDR3 length equals 14 residues. Germline V gene sequence: CDR1 SGHDT, CDR2 YYEEEE. In DNA form, the CDR3 reads TGTGCCAGCAGCTTGTTGGGACCGGGGGGGACCCAGTACTTC. Translation: CASSLLGPGGTQYF.

This chain links TRBV24-1 with TRBJ1-1; possibly TRBD1 for D (6 bases). Trimming took 8 bases from V and 0 from J, leaving 12 bases between them. Germline CDR1 is KGHDR and CDR2 is SFDVKD. The CDR3 extends over 14 amino acids. CDR3 loop: CATTQDSMNTEAFF. The DNA of the CDR3 is TGTGCCACCACCCAGGACAGCATGAACACTGAAGCTTTCTTT.

This chain connects TRBV27 to TRBJ2-2; 7 bases agree with TRBD1. Germline V gene data show CDR1 as MNHEY and CDR2 as SMNVEV (reference sequence). The ends lost 7 bases at V and 4 bases at J; junction bases unmatched: 3. The CDR3 contains 13 residues. CDR3 bases: TGTGCCAGCAAAGGGACAGCCACCGGGGAGCTGTTTTTT. This sequence encodes CASKGTATGELFF.

The gene calls are TRBV7-9 and TRBJ1-1, with D perhaps TRBD1 (5 bases). CDR3 length: 15 amino acids. V was pared by 5 bases and J by 1 base, with 14 bases between. Germline V CDR1 and CDR2: SEHNR, FQNEAQ (reference sequence). CDR3 in amino acids: CASSLVGGANTEAFF. DNA for the CDR3: TGTGCCAGCAGCCTCGTCGGGGGAGCGAACACTGAAGCTTTCTTT.

The chain links TRBV29-1 to TRBJ2-7, with 7 bases matching TRBD1. The V gene's germline CDR1 is SQVTM and CDR2 ANQGSEA. The CDR3 totals 12 residues. The V and J ends lost 6 bases and 3 bases, in that order; junction bases with no gene match: 5. The CDR3 protein is CSVRQGNYEQYF. The DNA for the CDR3 is TGCAGCGTGAGACAGGGCAACTACGAGCAGTACTTC.

The gene calls are TRBV6-5 and TRBJ1-1; D is unclear. CDR3 size: 13 residues. Per the germline V gene, CDR1 is MNHEY and CDR2 is SVGAGI. Trimming took off 5 bases at V and 1 base at J, with 8 bases between the two ends. Here the CDR3 DNA reads TGTGCCAGCAGTCCCACCCGGAACACTGAAGCTTTCTTT. Translating it yields CASSPTRNTEAFF.

The V gene is TRBV6-5, the J gene TRBJ2-7; 9 bases are a match to TRBD2. The CDR3 sequence is 14 residues long. CDR1 is MNHEY, CDR2 SVGAGI, per germline. With V trimmed by 6 bases and J by 0 bases, 3 bases remained unmatched. CDR3 protein: CASSLAGFSYEQYF. DNA of the CDR3: TGTGCCAGCAGCCTAGCGGGGTTCTCCTACGAGCAGTACTTC.

This clone was detected a few times. This rearrangement joins TRBV5-6 to TRBJ2-3; possible D gene TRBD2, 5 bases. The germline V gene encodes CDR1 SGHDT and CDR2 YYEEEE. The CDR3 extends over 13 amino acids. The V and J ends lost 6 bases and 11 bases respectively, with 19 bases between them. CDR3 sequence (DNA): TGTGCCAGCACCCCGGAGAGCGGAAGGGTGCAGTATTTT. Its translation: CASTPESGRVQYF.

The V and J genes are TRBV5-5 and TRBJ2-3; D remains ambiguous. CDR1 is SGHKS and CDR2 is YYEKEE in the germline V gene (reference sequence). The V end lost 7 bases, the J end lost 4 bases, and 7 bases lay between the germline ends. The CDR3 contains 11 residues. CDR3 DNA sequence: TGTGCCAGCTCCCAACCAGATACGCAGTATTTT. Translated, it gives CASSQPDTQYF.

The chain couples TRBV18 to TRBJ2-6, with D possibly matching TRBD1 (5 bases). Deletions cut 3 bases from V and 2 bases from J, with 20 bases between. The CDR3 consists of 19 residues. Germline CDR1 reads KGHSH; CDR2 reads LQKENI. CDR3 loop: CASSPLGKGALTGANVLTF. The CDR3 DNA is TGTGCCAGCTCACCCCTAGGAAAAGGGGCGCTGACTGGGGCCAACGTCCTGACTTTC.

The V gene is TRBV6-2 or TRBV6-3, the J gene TRBJ2-5; a weak D match, TRBD1 (5 bases). Germline CDR1 and CDR2: MNHEY and SVGEGT. The CDR3 covers 13 residues. V was cut by 2 bases and J by 5 bases, with 9 bases left in between. The CDR3 is CASSYGAEETQYF. The DNA of the CDR3 is TGTGCCAGCAGTTACGGGGCGGAGGAGACCCAGTACTTC.

The V and J genes are TRBV3-1 (or the pseudogene TRBV3-2) and TRBJ1-3; D uncertain. The CDR3 is 15 amino acids. CDR1 LGHDT and CDR2 YNNKEL come from the germline V gene (reference sequence). Trimming removed 1 base at V and 0 bases at J, with 7 bases between. Here the CDR3 DNA reads TGTGCCAGCAGCCAAGGGACCCGCTCTGGAAACACCATATATTTT. Amino acids: CASSQGTRSGNTIYF.

As DNA, the CDR3 is TGCAGCGTTGGGCAGGCAGGGATGGGCGCAGATACGCAGTATTTT. As protein: CSVGQAGMGADTQYF. The V call is TRBV29-1, the J call TRBJ2-3, with D perhaps matching TRBD1 (5 bases). From germline, CDR1 is SQVTM and CDR2 ANQGSEA. The CDR3 runs to 15 residues. V was pared by 4 bases and J by 4 bases, with 18 bases between.

The chain is built from TRBV18 and TRBJ1-5; 9 nucleotides line up with TRBD1. Germline lookup yields CDR1 KGHSH and CDR2 LQKENI. This CDR3 contains 15 residues. The V segment lost 6 bases and the J segment 2 bases; nucleotides outside the gene matches: 5. The CDR3 DNA reads as TGTGCCAGCTCCCTGGACAGGGGCCGCAATCAGCCCCAGCATTTT. This sequence encodes CASSLDRGRNQPQHF.

The V gene is TRBV7-2, the J gene TRBJ1-2, with D possibly matching TRBD1 (5 bases). Germline loops: CDR1 SGHTA, CDR2 FQGNSA. The CDR3 covers 15 residues. V was pared by 5 bases and J by 4 bases, with 17 bases between. CDR3 in amino acids: CASSPPFDSRYGYTF. The CDR3 DNA reads as TGTGCCAGCAGCCCCCCCTTCGACAGTCGCTATGGCTACACCTTC.

In its sample, this clone was seen a few times. The CDR3 loop reads CASKFDRGPEKLFF. For the CDR3, the DNA is TGTGCCAGCAAATTCGACAGGGGTCCGGAAAAACTGTTTTTT. The chain uses TRBV7-2 and TRBJ1-4, with 8 bases that match TRBD1. Germline V gene lookup returns CDR1 SGHTA and CDR2 FQGNSA. V lost 7 bases and J lost 8; bases outside the gene matches: 9. The CDR3 covers 14 residues.

This clone was picked up one time. This sequence joins TRBV18 and TRBJ2-1; D gene uncertain. CDR1 KGHSH and CDR2 LQKENI come from the germline V gene. V was trimmed by 1 base and J by 0 bases, leaving 7 bases between them. The CDR3 runs 15 residues. The CDR3, as DNA: TGTGCCAGCTCACCACAACGGATCTCCTACAATGAGCAGTTCTTC. This gives the protein CASSPQRISYNEQFF.